The present T cell receptor beta chain was sequenced within a study of blood T cell repertoires in COVID-19. The data were produced by immunoSEQ multiplex PCR, yet TCRdb's version contains in-frame clones alone and is incomplete. The data contain 100,000 or so clones, about 83% of them singletons. The CDR3 totals 14 residues. J gave up 4 bases and V 4 bases, and 5 bases lay outside the gene matches. Germline CDR1 is MNHEY and CDR2 is SVGAGI. This clonotype originated in an older man with active or convalescent COVID-19. This chain links TRBV6-5 with TRBJ2-7, with 9 nucleotides matching TRBD1. The sequenced sample consisted of peripheral blood. The CDR3, as DNA: TGTGCCAGCAGTTCGACAGGGGGTCCATACGAGCAGTACTTC. This codes for CASSSTGGPYEQYF.